This record covers a single T cell receptor (beta chain). Antigen: not known. These data come from a study of T cell responses to AZD1222 COVID-19 vaccine. Assay: immunoSEQ multiplex PCR; the TCRdb copy retains only in-frame clones and omits some. This sample carries some 100,000 clones, 85% to 90% of them seen once, and the ten largest clones take over 15%. General study results and limits: The sample set comprised mostly white British donors with more females, and clonal diversity was possibly underestimated. Targeting of unmutated variant regions was reportedly seen in nearly half of spike-specific TCRs.

This CDR3 is 14 amino acids long. Germline V lookup: CDR1 MNHEY, CDR2 SVGAGI. The V and J ends lost 7 bases and 3 bases respectively, with 12 bases between them. The TCR originated in an adult in good health. J is TRBJ1-4 and V is TRBV6-5; D call uncertain. This material consisted of peripheral blood, taken on day 0 of AZD1222 vaccination. The CDR3 DNA sequence: TGTGCCAGCACGGGGTGGGGTTCTAATGAAAAACTGTTTTTT. Its translation is CASTGWGSNEKLFF.